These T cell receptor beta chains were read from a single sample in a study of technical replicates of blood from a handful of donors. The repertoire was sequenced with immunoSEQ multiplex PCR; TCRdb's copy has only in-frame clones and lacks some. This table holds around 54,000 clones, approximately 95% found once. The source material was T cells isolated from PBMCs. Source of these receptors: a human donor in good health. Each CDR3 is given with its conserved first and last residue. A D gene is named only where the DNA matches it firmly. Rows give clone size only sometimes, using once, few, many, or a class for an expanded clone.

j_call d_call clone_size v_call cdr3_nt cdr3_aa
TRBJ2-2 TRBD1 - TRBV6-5 TGTGCCAGCTCCGGGACAGGGGTCAACACCGGGGAGCTGTTTTTT CASSGTGVNTGELFF
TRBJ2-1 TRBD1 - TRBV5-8 TGTGCCAGCAGCTTGGGACAGGGATCCTACAATGAGCAGTTCTTC CASSLGQGSYNEQFF
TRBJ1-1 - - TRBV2 TGTGCCAGCAATTCCGGGACTTTGAACACTGAAGCTTTCTTT CASNSGTLNTEAFF
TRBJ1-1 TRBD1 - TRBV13 TGTGCCAGCAGCGCACAGGGGCGGATGAACACTGAAGCTTTCTTT CASSAQGRMNTEAFF
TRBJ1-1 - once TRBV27 TGTGCCAGCAGTTTAGGTCGGGCAGGGGAAGCTTTCTTT CASSLGRAGEAFF
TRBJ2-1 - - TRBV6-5 TGTGCCAGCAGTTACCGGGGTTGGAATGAGCAGTTCTTC CASSYRGWNEQFF
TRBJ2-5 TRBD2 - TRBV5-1 TGCGCCAGCAGCCGCAGGGGAGCGGGAGGGGAAGAAACCCAGTACTTC CASSRRGAGGEETQYF
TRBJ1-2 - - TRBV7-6 TGTGCCAGCACTGGATTTAGGGGGAACTATGGCTACACCTTC CASTGFRGNYGYTF
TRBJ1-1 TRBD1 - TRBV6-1 TGTGCCAGCAGCTTGGACAGGGTTACTGAAGCTTTCTTT CASSLDRVTEAFF
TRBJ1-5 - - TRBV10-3 TGTGCCATCAGTTCGGTTTTCAATCAGCCCCAGCATTTT CAISSVFNQPQHF
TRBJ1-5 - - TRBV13 TGTGCCAGCAGTCTACTGGGGGGTAATCAGCCCCAGCATTTT CASSLLGGNQPQHF
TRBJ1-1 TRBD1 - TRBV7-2 TGTGCCAGCAGCCCCCGGACAGGGGGCAGGCTGGACACTGAAGCTTTCTTT CASSPRTGGRLDTEAFF
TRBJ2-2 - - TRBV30 TGTGCCTGGAGTATGAGCGCCACCGGGGAGCTGTTTTTT CAWSMSATGELFF
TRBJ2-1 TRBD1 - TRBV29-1 TGCAGCGTTGAAGTGACAGGGGGCTTTAGTGAGCAGTTCTTC CSVEVTGGFSEQFF
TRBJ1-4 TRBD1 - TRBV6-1 TGTGCCAGTAAAAGGAAGGGACAGGGTCTAGAAAAACTGTTTTTT CASKRKGQGLEKLFF
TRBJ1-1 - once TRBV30 TGTGCCTGGAGTGGCCAGAATGAAGCTTTCTTT CAWSGQNEAFF
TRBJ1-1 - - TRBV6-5 TGTGCCAGCAGTGGTGGCCCAAACAAAGCTTTCTTT CASSGGPNKAFF
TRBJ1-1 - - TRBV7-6 TGTGCCAGCAGCTTATGGGGGGACACTGAAGCTTTCTTT CASSLWGDTEAFF
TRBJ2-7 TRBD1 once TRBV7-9 TGTGCCAGCACCATAGCAGGGGGTGTTAGCTCCTACGAGCAGTACTTC CASTIAGGVSSYEQYF
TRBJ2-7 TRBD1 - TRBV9 TGTGCCAGCAGCCCGAGGCCGTCTCCGGGACAGGGGGCGACAGACCCCTACGAGCAGTACTTC CASSPRPSPGQGATDPYEQYF
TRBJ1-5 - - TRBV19 TGTGCCAGTACCCTGGACACTTATAGCAATCAGCCCCAGCATTTT CASTLDTYSNQPQHF
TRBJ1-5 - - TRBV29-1 TGCAGCGTCATAGCGGGGTTTAGCAATCAGCCCCAGCATTTT CSVIAGFSNQPQHF
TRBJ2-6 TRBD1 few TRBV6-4 TGTGCCAGCAGTGGGACAGGGGGGGCCAACGTCCTGACTTTC CASSGTGGANVLTF
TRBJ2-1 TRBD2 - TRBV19 TGTGCCAGTAGTATAGGCTTGGGAGGGTTATCCTACAATGAGCAGTTCTTC CASSIGLGGLSYNEQFF
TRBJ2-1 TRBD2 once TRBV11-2 TGTGCCAGCAGCTTAGATCCTAGCGGGGCATCCTACAATGAGCAGTTCTTC CASSLDPSGASYNEQFF
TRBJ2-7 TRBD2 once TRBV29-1 TGCAGCGTTGAAGATCCCTCCCTCCCAGCGGGATACGAGCAGTACTTC CSVEDPSLPAGYEQYF
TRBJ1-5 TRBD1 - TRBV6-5 TGTGCCAGCAGTAGAGACAGGGAGGATCAGCCCCAGCATTTT CASSRDREDQPQHF
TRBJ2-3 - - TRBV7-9 TGTGCCAGCAGCTTAACTCCAGATACGCAGTATTTT CASSLTPDTQYF
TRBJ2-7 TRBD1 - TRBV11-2 TGTGCCAGCAGCTTCTCCCCAGGGGGTAGCGAGCAGTACTTC CASSFSPGGSEQYF
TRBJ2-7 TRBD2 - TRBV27 TGTGCCAGCAGTTTTGGACTAGGAAGCGAGCAGTACTTC CASSFGLGSEQYF
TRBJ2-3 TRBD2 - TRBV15 TGTGCCACCAGCACCCTCGCGGGAGTCGCAGATACGCAGTATTTT CATSTLAGVADTQYF
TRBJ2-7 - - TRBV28 TGTGCCAGCAGTTTTGGCGGGTCCTCCTACGAGCAGTACTTC CASSFGGSSYEQYF
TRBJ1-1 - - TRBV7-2 TGTGCCAGCAGCAAGACAGGTTTAGCTGAAGCTTTCTTT CASSKTGLAEAFF
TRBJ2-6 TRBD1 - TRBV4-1 TGCGCCAGCAGCCAGGGGACAGGGCTAGGGGCCAACGTCCTGACTTTC CASSQGTGLGANVLTF
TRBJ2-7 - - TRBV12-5 TGTGCTAGTGGTCAATCCTACGAGCAGTACTTC CASGQSYEQYF
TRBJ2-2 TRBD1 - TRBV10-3 TGTGCCATCAGTTATACCGGGACAGGGAAGGTGTCCACCGGGGAGCTGTTTTTT CAISYTGTGKVSTGELFF
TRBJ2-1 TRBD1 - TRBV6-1 TGTGCCAGCAGTGGGGACAGGGGGTACAATGAGCAGTTCTTC CASSGDRGYNEQFF